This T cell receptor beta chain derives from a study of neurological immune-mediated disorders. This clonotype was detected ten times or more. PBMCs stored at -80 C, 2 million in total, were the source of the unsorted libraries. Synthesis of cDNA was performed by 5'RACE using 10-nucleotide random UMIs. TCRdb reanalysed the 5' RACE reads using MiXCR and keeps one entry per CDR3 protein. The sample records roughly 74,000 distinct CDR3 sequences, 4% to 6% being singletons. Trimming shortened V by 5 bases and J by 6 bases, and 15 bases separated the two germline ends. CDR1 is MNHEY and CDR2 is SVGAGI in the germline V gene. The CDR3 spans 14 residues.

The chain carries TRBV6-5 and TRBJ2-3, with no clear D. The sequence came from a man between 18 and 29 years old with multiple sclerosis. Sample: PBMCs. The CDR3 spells CASSTDWITDTQYF. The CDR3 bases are TGTGCCAGCAGTACCGACTGGATTACGGATACGCAGTATTTT.